This TCR beta chain emerged from a study of cytomegalovirus exposure and HLA in healthy donors. The study, taken as a whole, reports: A later analysis linked more than 15,000 TCR beta sequences to HLA alleles at 0.05 false discovery rate. On later analysis, the bulk of CMV-associated TCR beta chains appeared to be HLA-restricted.

As for this clone: Its matching antigen is unknown.

V was cut by 5 bases and J by 2 bases, with 10 bases left in between. Germline lookup yields CDR1 WNHNN and CDR2 SYGVQD (reference sequence). This CDR3 is built from 13 residues. PCR used 60 Vbeta primers and 13 Jbeta primers. Assay: immunoSEQ multiplex PCR; the TCRdb copy retains only in-frame clones and omits some. The profile shows more than 90,000 clones, just under 70% of them singletons. The gene calls are TRBV10-1 and TRBJ2-7; maybe TRBD1 (6 bases). This clonotype was obtained from a man between 25 and 39 years old in good health and CMV-seropositive. The specimen sequenced was PBMCs. The chain's CDR3 is CASSSGHPYEQYF. CDR3 nucleotides: TGCGCCAGCAGTTCGGGACACCCCTACGAGCAGTACTTC.